This is a list of T cell receptor beta chains from one sample in a study of CD4 T cells in relation to SARS-CoV-2 and coronaviruses. This table comes from immunoSEQ multiplex PCR, and its TCRdb copy is limited to in-frame clones, with some not included. The sample lists 65,000 or so clones, over 80% occurring once. Sequencing was carried out using memory CD4+ T cells from PBMCs. The receptor set was obtained from a human donor in good health. CDR3s include the opening cysteine and the closing phenylalanine or tryptophan. Fields, in order: J gene, V gene, D gene, clone size, CDR3 length, CDR3 DNA, CDR3 protein. A D gene is named only where the DNA matches it firmly. Expanded clones are given a class, and other clones once, few, many or no size at all.

>TRBJ1-4|TRBV12-5|-|-|13
TGTGCTAGTGGTTTGAGCCTGACGGAAAAACTGTTTTTT
CASGLSLTEKLFF
>TRBJ2-5|TRBV12-3/TRBV12-4|-|-|12
TGTGCCAGCAGTTCCCCCGCCTGGACCCAGTACTTC
CASSSPAWTQYF
>TRBJ2-7|TRBV6-1|TRBD1|-|15
TGTGCCAGCAGGAAATTACAGGGGGCGGTCAACGAGCAGTACTTC
CASRKLQGAVNEQYF
>TRBJ2-5|TRBV5-1|-|-|12
TGCGCCAGCACCGGAACGCAAGAGACCCAGTACTTC
CASTGTQETQYF
>TRBJ1-2|TRBV30|-|-|12
TGTGCCGCAACAGGGCGTCGCTATGGCTACACCTTC
CAATGRRYGYTF
>TRBJ1-1|TRBV29-1|-|-|12
TGCAGCGCTGGACAGTTGAACACTGAAGCTTTCTTT
CSAGQLNTEAFF
>TRBJ2-7|TRBV6-5|-|-|14
TGTGCCAGCAGCTCATGGAGGACAGACTACGAGCAGTACTTC
CASSSWRTDYEQYF
>TRBJ2-3|TRBV18|TRBD2|-|14
TGTGCCAGCTCCCCCCGGGGGGTAACAGATACGCAGTATTTT
CASSPRGVTDTQYF
>TRBJ2-3|TRBV18|TRBD1|once|16
TGTGCCAGCTCACCCAGGCAGGGGGCGCTGACAGATACGCAGTATTTT
CASSPRQGALTDTQYF
>TRBJ1-2|TRBV19|-|-|17
TGTGCCAGTAGTCATGCGTCAGAAGCCTTAGGTGACTATGGCTACACCTTC
CASSHASEALGDYGYTF
>TRBJ1-2|TRBV4-1|TRBD1|-|13
TGCGCCAGCAGCCAAGAATCCGGGACAGTTTCGGGCTTC
CASSQESGTVSGF
>TRBJ2-2|TRBV10-1|-|-|13
TGCGCCAGCACAGGGCGTATTACCGGGGAGCTGTTTTTT
CASTGRITGELFF
>TRBJ2-2|TRBV28|TRBD1|once|17
TGTGCCAGCAGCGTTAATTATCACAGGGGTGGCACCGGGGAGCTGTTTTTT
CASSVNYHRGGTGELFF
>TRBJ2-1|TRBV10-1|-|few|13
TGCGCCAGCAGTGAGACTAACTACAATGAGCAGTTCTTC
CASSETNYNEQFF
>TRBJ2-7|TRBV29-1|TRBD1|-|14
TGCAGCGCACGACGAGGGGACAGGGGCTACGAGCAGTACTTC
CSARRGDRGYEQYF
>TRBJ2-3|TRBV5-6|-|-|15
TGTGCCAGCAGCTTGGATCCCCGTCCTGGGGATACGCAGTATTTT
CASSLDPRPGDTQYF
>TRBJ1-5|TRBV5-5|-|-|15
TGTGCCAGCAGCTTCCAGGGGCAGCGCAATCAGCCCCAGCATTTT
CASSFQGQRNQPQHF
>TRBJ1-1|TRBV5-1|-|few|15
TGCGCCAGCAGCTTGAAGGCGGGGGCGCCTGCTGAAGCTTTCTTT
CASSLKAGAPAEAFF
>TRBJ2-7|TRBV5-1|TRBD1|-|14
TGCGCCAGCAGCCAGTCGACAGGGTCCTACGAGCAGTACTTC
CASSQSTGSYEQYF
>TRBJ2-3|TRBV5-1|TRBD2|-|16
TGCGCCAGCAGCGTGACTAGCGGGAGGGCCGCAGATACGCAGTATTTT
CASSVTSGRAADTQYF
>TRBJ2-3|TRBV18|-|-|15
TGTGCCAGCTCACCACCGTCCAGGGGTACGGATACGCAGTATTTT
CASSPPSRGTDTQYF
>TRBJ2-5|TRBV2|TRBD1|-|16
TGTGCCAGCAGGATTGGGACAGGGGGCGGTCAAGAGACCCAGTACTTC
CASRIGTGGGQETQYF
>TRBJ2-7|TRBV5-1|TRBD1|-|15
TGCGCCAGCAGTTTGGGACAGGGGAACTCCTACGAGCAGTACTTC
CASSLGQGNSYEQYF
>TRBJ2-3|TRBV7-2|-|-|13
TGTGCCAGCAGCTTAATGGCGACAGATACGCAGTATTTT
CASSLMATDTQYF
>TRBJ2-2|TRBV19|-|-|11
TGTGCCAGTAGTGCCCCTTGGGAGCTGTTTTTT
CASSAPWELFF
>TRBJ1-5|TRBV6-1|-|-|16
TGTGCCAGCAGTGAACGGACATACTCTAGCAATCAGCCCCAGCATTTT
CASSERTYSSNQPQHF
>TRBJ2-1|TRBV4-1|TRBD2|-|17
TGCGCCAGCAGCCTGGCTAGCGGGATGGATTATGGCAATGAGCAGTTCTTC
CASSLASGMDYGNEQFF
>TRBJ1-5|TRBV6-5|-|-|13
TGTGCCAGCAATTTGCGGGGGAACCAGCCCCAGCATTTT
CASNLRGNQPQHF